This TCR beta chain was recovered during a study of cytomegalovirus exposure and HLA in healthy donors. Findings of the study overall: The study put 150 or so TCR beta chains on its list as cytomegalovirus-associated. There was a cluster of highly shared sequence variants that was likely a sequencing artifact.

A word on this clone: As yet, its antigen is unknown.

The PCR was carried out with 60 Vbeta primers and 13 Jbeta primers. Original analysis: Later reanalysis found 75 million to 100 million unique TCR beta chains, around 10 million of them shared. The assay was immunoSEQ multiplex PCR, and TCRdb's table has in-frame clones only and misses some. V and J calls and clone size are given by that table; D and trimming were obtained from the DNA. This sample has approximately 87,000 clones, with almost 85% found just once. CDR3 length: 16 amino acids. V shed 8 bases, J shed 7 bases, and the junction held 18 bases outside the gene matches. Germline V CDR1 and CDR2: LNHDA, SQIVND (reference sequence).

The TCR originated in a woman aged 18 to 35 in good health and CMV-seropositive. The chain has TRBV19 and TRBJ1-1; 8 bases align to TRBD1. Sequenced: PBMCs. The CDR3 spells CASRDSKKDREGEAFF. The DNA of the CDR3 is TGTGCCAGTCGAGATAGTAAAAAGGACAGGGAAGGTGAAGCTTTCTTT.